Listed here are 7 T cell receptor beta chains from one sample, sequenced in a study of monozygotic twins with cystic fibrosis. The assay was immunoSEQ multiplex PCR, and TCRdb's table has in-frame clones only and misses some. The sample holds around 36,000 clones, approximately 70% seen once. The specimen was blood. The receptors were gathered from a girl between 5 and 17 years old with cystic fibrosis.

This clone has more than one count but fewer than ten. V and J are TRBV20-1 and TRBJ1-2; 7 bases map to TRBD1. The length of the CDR3 is 11 residues. CDR1 and CDR2 from the germline V gene are DFQATT and SNEGSKA (reference sequence). The ends lost 6 bases at V and 6 bases at J; junction bases unmatched: 4. The CDR3 protein is CSARQGDGYTF. CDR3 nucleotide sequence: TGCAGTGCAAGACAGGGTGATGGCTACACCTTC.

This clone was picked up one time. The chain joins TRBV29-1 to TRBJ2-1; 12 bases match TRBD1. The V and J ends lost 5 bases and 9 bases, in that order; junction bases with no gene match: 5. Germline V gene sequence: CDR1 SQVTM, CDR2 ANQGSEA. This CDR3 comprises 13 residues. CDR3 DNA: TGCAGCGTTACGGGACAGGGGGCGAGTGAGCAGTTCTTC. It codes for CSVTGQGASEQFF.

The chain uses TRBV15 and TRBJ1-1; 9 bases are shared with TRBD1. Trimming at V came to 7 bases and at J to 4 bases, leaving 16 bases not matched to a gene. The CDR3 runs 17 residues. Germline CDR1 and CDR2: LNHNV and YYDKDF (reference sequence). The CDR3 DNA follows: TGTGCCACCACCCCCGGGACAGGGTGGAGTGGTAGCACTGAAGCTTTCTTT. It is translated as CATTPGTGWSGSTEAFF.

This clone was observed once. The rearrangement joins TRBV15 to TRBJ2-7; tentatively, D is TRBD2 (6 bases). The length of the CDR3 is 16 residues. Germline CDR1 and CDR2: LNHNV and YYDKDF (reference sequence). V was pared by 0 bases and J by 2 bases, with 14 bases between. CDR3 residues: CATSRDGGGPPYEQYF. In DNA, the CDR3 is TGTGCCACCAGCAGAGATGGAGGAGGGCCCCCCTACGAGCAGTACTTC.

The chain couples TRBV6-5 to TRBJ2-1; D is undetermined. The CDR3 length is 13 residues. Trimming stripped 6 bases from V and 0 bases from J, with 6 bases between. Germline CDR1 reads MNHEY; CDR2 reads SVGAGI. The CDR3 reads CASRASSYNEQFF. The CDR3 DNA reads TGTGCCAGCAGGGCTTCCTCCTACAATGAGCAGTTCTTC.

This sequence joins TRBV4-3 and TRBJ2-7; weak D call: TRBD2 (5 bases). Germline CDR1 is LGHNA and CDR2 is YSLEER. Trimming left V 3 bases short and J 2 bases short, with 20 bases between. CDR3 length: 17 amino acids. CDR3 residues: CASSHRYHREIPYEQYF. The CDR3 DNA reads as TGCGCCAGCAGCCACCGGTACCATAGGGAGATCCCCTACGAGCAGTACTTC.

The CDR3 nucleotides read TGTGCCAGCAGCTCCTCTAGCGCTCGGGACTATGGCTACACCTTC. It specifies CASSSSSARDYGYTF. The gene calls are TRBV7-2 and TRBJ1-2; D not certain. CDR3 length equals 15 residues. Trimming cost V 4 bases and J 3 bases, with 15 bases left between them. Germline V lookup: CDR1 SGHTA, CDR2 FQGNSA.